The 20 T cell receptor beta chains in this list originate from one sample, sequenced in a study of cytomegalovirus exposure and HLA in healthy donors. PCR was performed using 60 Vbeta and 13 Jbeta primers. Here immunoSEQ multiplex PCR was the method, and the copy in TCRdb shows in-frame clones only, minus some. The sample records 50,000 to 70,000 clones, roughly 80% being singletons. Sequenced input: PBMCs. The receptors come from a human donor in good health.

J is TRBJ2-7 and V is TRBV28; 7 bases align to TRBD1. CDR1 MDHEN and CDR2 SYDVKM come from the germline V gene. The CDR3 totals 17 residues. The V segment lost 6 bases and the J segment 3 bases; nucleotides outside the gene matches: 17. In nucleotides, the CDR3 is TGTGCCAGCAGCCCCACAGGGGAAAGGGGTAGGATCTACGAGCAGTACTTC. Encoded protein: CASSPTGERGRIYEQYF.

The rearrangement joins TRBV9 to TRBJ1-1; no clear D. This CDR3 comprises 14 residues. V lost 2 bases, J lost 0 bases, and 8 bases lay in between. CDR1 is SGDLS, CDR2 YYNGEE, per germline. The CDR3 coding sequence is TGTGCCAGCAGCGTGTTGGCCGTGAACACTGAAGCTTTCTTT. As protein: CASSVLAVNTEAFF.

The rearrangement joins TRBV7-3 to TRBJ2-1; 9 nucleotides align to TRBD2. Germline V gene sequence: CDR1 SGHTA, CDR2 FQGTGA. V was pared by 5 bases and J by 0 bases, with 5 bases of the junction left unmatched. The CDR3 totals 16 residues. Here the CDR3 DNA reads TGTGCCAGCAGCGTTTTAGCGGGGGTCTCCTACAATGAGCAGTTCTTC. This sequence encodes CASSVLAGVSYNEQFF.

In DNA form, the CDR3 reads TGTGCCAGCAGCTTAGGGACAGGGAGGCCCTACGAGCAGTACTTC. Amino acid sequence: CASSLGTGRPYEQYF. The rearrangement joins TRBV7-9 to TRBJ2-7; TRBD1 aligns across 8 bases. V dropped 1 base and J dropped 2; count of bases not matched to a gene: 4. Germline V gene lookup returns CDR1 SEHNR and CDR2 FQNEAQ (reference sequence). CDR3 size: 15 residues.

V usage is TRBV14 and J usage is TRBJ2-7; possibly TRBD1 for D (5 bases). From germline, CDR1 is SGHDN and CDR2 FVKESK. The CDR3 is 16 residues long. The V end lost 0 bases, the J end lost 1 base, and 13 bases lay between the germline ends. CDR3 DNA sequence: TGTGCCAGCAGCCAAGATCCCGGCAGGGCTTCCTACGAGCAGTACTTC. Its protein product is CASSQDPGRASYEQYF.

The J gene is TRBJ2-7, the V gene TRBV5-4, with D maybe TRBD1 (5 bases). V was clipped by 0 bases and J by 3 bases, with 13 bases between them. The CDR3 has 15 amino acids. Germline CDR1 and CDR2: SGHNT and YYREEE (reference sequence). The CDR3 spells CASSLVFQGGYEQYF. The CDR3, as DNA: TGTGCCAGCAGCTTGGTGTTCCAGGGCGGCTACGAGCAGTACTTC.

The chain employs TRBV13 and TRBJ2-7; TRBD2 aligns across 7 bases. The germline V gene encodes CDR1 PRHDT and CDR2 FYEKMQ (reference sequence). V dropped 4 bases and J dropped 6; count of bases not matched to a gene: 12. CDR3 length: 15 amino acids. CDR3 nucleotides: TGTGCCAGCAGCTCCAGGACTAGGATATTCCGCGAGCAGTACTTC. Residues: CASSSRTRIFREQYF.

This chain links TRBV5-1 with TRBJ2-3; 12 bases fit TRBD2. The trim removed 0 bases at V and 0 bases at J, leaving 2 bases unmatched. CDR3 length: 17 residues. From germline, CDR1 is SGHRS and CDR2 YFSETQ. CDR3 sequence reads: CASSLGGTSGSTDTQYF. The CDR3 DNA follows: TGCGCCAGCAGCTTGGGGGGGACTAGCGGGAGCACAGATACGCAGTATTTT.

This chain connects TRBV4-1 to TRBJ2-3; 11 bases fit TRBD2. This CDR3 region has 17 residues. After removal of 4 bases from V and 8 bases from J, the junction contained 14 bases not matched to a gene. CDR1 and CDR2 from the germline V gene are MGHRA and YSYEKL. The CDR3 region is CASSPGTGLAGGRTQYF. In DNA form, the CDR3 reads TGCGCCAGCAGCCCGGGGACGGGGCTAGCGGGGGGACGTACGCAGTATTTT.

This clone appeared once. The CDR3: CASSVRDRGSGRVLEQFF. CDR3 DNA sequence: TGTGCCAGCAGCGTCCGGGACAGGGGTAGCGGGAGGGTTCTTGAGCAGTTCTTC. The genes are TRBV7-9 and TRBJ2-1, with D tentatively TRBD2 (11 bases). Germline V gene data show CDR1 as SEHNR and CDR2 as FQNEAQ (reference sequence). The CDR3 runs 18 residues. V was clipped by 5 bases and J by 9 bases, with 29 bases between them. The complete variable domain, with remaining parts taken from reference TRBV7-9 and TRBJ2-1, reads DTGVSQNPRHKITKRGQNVTFRCDPISEHNRLYWYRQTLGQGPEFLTYFQNEAQLEKSRLLSDRFSAERPKGSFSTLEIQRTEQGDSAMYLCASSVRDRGSGRVLEQFFGPGTRLTVL.

The rearrangement links TRBV30 to TRBJ1-1; 10 bases align to TRBD1. The V gene end was trimmed by 5 bases and the J gene end by 5 bases; junction bases not matched to a gene: 5. The CDR3 has 13 amino acids. Per the germline V gene, CDR1 is GTSNPN and CDR2 is SVGIG (reference sequence). The CDR3: CAWPRDRGTEAFF. In DNA, the CDR3 is TGTGCCTGGCCCCGGGACAGGGGAACTGAAGCTTTCTTT.

Here the CDR3 reads CASSPPNSGNEQFF. The CDR3 DNA reads as TGTGCCAGCTCACCACCTAACTCTGGCAATGAGCAGTTCTTC. The chain is built from TRBV18 and TRBJ2-1; no reliable D call. The CDR3 totals 14 residues. V lost 0 bases to trimming and J lost 6 bases, with 9 bases between them. Germline V gene lookup returns CDR1 KGHSH and CDR2 LQKENI.

The chain carries TRBV7-3 and TRBJ2-3; possibly TRBD2 for D (6 bases). Trimming took off 6 bases at V and 2 bases at J, with 15 bases between the two ends. CDR1 and CDR2 (germline): SGHTA, FQGTGA. This CDR3 comprises 15 residues. CDR3 sequence: CASRTTGGSTDTQYF. For the CDR3, the DNA is TGTGCCAGCAGAACTACCGGGGGATCCACAGATACGCAGTATTTT.

This rearrangement joins TRBV7-2 to TRBJ2-7; 10 nucleotides match TRBD2. This CDR3 has 19 residues. V lost 5 bases to trimming and J lost 4 bases; unmatched junction nucleotides: 20. Germline V gene sequence: CDR1 SGHTA, CDR2 FQGNSA. The DNA of the CDR3 is TGTGCCAGCAGCCCAAAACCGGGACTAGCGCAACCCACCCTTTACGAGCAGTACTTC. Its protein is CASSPKPGLAQPTLYEQYF.

In this sample, this clone turned up once. The chain joins TRBV21-1 to TRBJ2-5; the D call in the table, TRBD2, was not verified against the DNA. TRBV21-1 is classified as a pseudogene. The CDR3 is made up of 9 amino acids. CDR3 nucleotides: TGTGCCAGCAGCAAACCCGAGTACTTC. As protein: CASSKPEYF.

J is TRBJ2-3 and V is TRBV10-1, with TRBD2 identical over 10 bases. The ends lost 6 bases at V and 0 bases at J; junction bases unmatched: 3. Germline V gives CDR1 WNHNN, CDR2 SYGVQD (reference sequence). This CDR3 is 15 amino acids long. The CDR3 loop reads CASSSSGGSTDTQYF. The CDR3 DNA reads TGCGCCAGCAGCTCTAGCGGGGGTAGCACAGATACGCAGTATTTT.

This clone was seen only once. The V and J genes are TRBV4-1 and TRBJ2-7, with D tentatively TRBD2 (6 bases). Germline loops: CDR1 MGHRA, CDR2 YSYEKL. Deletions cut 4 bases from V and 1 base from J, with 20 bases between. The CDR3 runs to 17 residues. The CDR3 region has the DNA TGCGCCAGCAGCCTTGGGAGGAGGGGCTTTCAATCCTACGAGCAGTACTTC. Amino acid sequence: CASSLGRRGFQSYEQYF.

This chain connects TRBV4-3 to TRBJ2-3; 9 bases are a match to TRBD2. CDR3 length: 15 amino acids. CDR1 is LGHNA and CDR2 is YSLEER in the germline V gene. Trimming at V came to 4 bases and at J to 2 bases, leaving 4 bases not matched to a gene. This chain's CDR3 is CASSPSGVNTDTQYF. The DNA of the CDR3 is TGCGCCAGCAGCCCTAGCGGGGTCAACACAGATACGCAGTATTTT.

This sequence joins TRBV4-1 and TRBJ1-2; D ambiguous. This CDR3 region has 13 residues. Trimming took off 0 bases at V and 4 bases at J, with 6 bases between the two ends. CDR1 and CDR2 (germline): MGHRA, YSYEKL. The CDR3 coding sequence is TGCGCCAGCAGCCAAGAACAGTCCTATGGCTACACCTTC. This codes for CASSQEQSYGYTF.

This chain uses TRBV28 with TRBJ2-7; 8 bases are shared with TRBD1. V shed 2 bases, J shed 6 bases, and the junction held 6 bases outside the gene matches. Germline V gene lookup returns CDR1 MDHEN and CDR2 SYDVKM. The CDR3 consists of 14 residues. In nucleotides, the CDR3 is TGTGCCAGCAGTTTAGGGCAGGGGGCTGGCGAGCAGTACTTC. As protein: CASSLGQGAGEQYF.